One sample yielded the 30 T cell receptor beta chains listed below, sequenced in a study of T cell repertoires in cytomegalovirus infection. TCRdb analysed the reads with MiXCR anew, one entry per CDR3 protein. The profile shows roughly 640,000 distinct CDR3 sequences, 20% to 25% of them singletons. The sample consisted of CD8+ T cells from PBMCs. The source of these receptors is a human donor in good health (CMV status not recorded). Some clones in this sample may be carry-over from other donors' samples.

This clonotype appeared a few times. The CDR3 sequence is CSARGASWGFGNTEAFF. DNA for the CDR3: TGCAGTGCCAGGGGGGCGTCCTGGGGGTTCGGGAACACTGAAGCTTTCTTT. This chain links TRBV20-1 with TRBJ1-1; TRBD1 matches at 7 bases. The germline V gene has CDR1 DFQATT and CDR2 SNEGSKA (reference sequence). V was clipped by 6 bases and J by 1 base; unmatched bases: 17. This CDR3 spans 17 amino acids.

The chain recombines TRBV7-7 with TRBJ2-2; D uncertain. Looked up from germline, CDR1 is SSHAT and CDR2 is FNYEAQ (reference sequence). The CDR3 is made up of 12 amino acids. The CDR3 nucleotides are TGTGCTGGCGGCGGACCCACCGGGGAGCTGTTTTTT. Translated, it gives CAGGGPTGELFF.

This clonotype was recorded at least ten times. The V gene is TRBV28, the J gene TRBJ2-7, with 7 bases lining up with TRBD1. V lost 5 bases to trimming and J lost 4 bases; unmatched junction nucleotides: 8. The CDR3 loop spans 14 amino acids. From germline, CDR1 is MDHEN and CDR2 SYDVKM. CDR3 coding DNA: TGTGCCAGCAGTAGTGATCGCAGGGGGTACGAGCAGTACGTC. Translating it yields CASSSDRRGYEQYV.

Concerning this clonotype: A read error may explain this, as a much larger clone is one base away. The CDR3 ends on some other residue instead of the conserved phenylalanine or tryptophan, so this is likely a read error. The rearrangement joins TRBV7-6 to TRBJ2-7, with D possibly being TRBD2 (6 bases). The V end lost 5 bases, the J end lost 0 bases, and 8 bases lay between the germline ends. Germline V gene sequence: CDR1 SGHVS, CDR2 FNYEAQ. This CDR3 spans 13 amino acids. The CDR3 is CASSAGLSYEQYS. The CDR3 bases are TGTGCCAGCAGCGCGGGACTCTCCTACGAGCAGTACTCC.

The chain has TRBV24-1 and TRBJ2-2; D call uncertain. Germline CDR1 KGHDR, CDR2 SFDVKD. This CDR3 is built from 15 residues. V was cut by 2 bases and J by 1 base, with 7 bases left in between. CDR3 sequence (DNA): TGTGCCACCAGTGATTCCGGGCAGAACACCGGGGAGCTGTTTTTT. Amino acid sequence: CATSDSGQNTGELFF.

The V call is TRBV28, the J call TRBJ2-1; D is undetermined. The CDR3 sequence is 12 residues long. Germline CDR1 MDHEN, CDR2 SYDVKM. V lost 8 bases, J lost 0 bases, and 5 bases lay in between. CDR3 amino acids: CASRNSYNEQFF. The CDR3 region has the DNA TGTGCCAGCCGGAACTCCTACAATGAGCAGTTCTTC. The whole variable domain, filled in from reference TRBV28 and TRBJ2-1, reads DVKVTQSSRYLVKRTGEKVFLECVQDMDHENMFWYRQDPGLGLRLIYFSYDVKMKEKGDIPEGYSVSREKKERFSLILESASTNQTSMYLCASRNSYNEQFFGPGTRLTVL.

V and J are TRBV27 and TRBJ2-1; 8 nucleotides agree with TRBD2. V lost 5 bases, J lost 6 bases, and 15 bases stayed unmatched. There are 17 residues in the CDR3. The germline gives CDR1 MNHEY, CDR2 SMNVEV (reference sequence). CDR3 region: CASSLGPNGGVGNEQFF. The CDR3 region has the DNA TGTGCCAGCAGTCTTGGGCCCAACGGGGGGGTCGGCAATGAGCAGTTCTTC.

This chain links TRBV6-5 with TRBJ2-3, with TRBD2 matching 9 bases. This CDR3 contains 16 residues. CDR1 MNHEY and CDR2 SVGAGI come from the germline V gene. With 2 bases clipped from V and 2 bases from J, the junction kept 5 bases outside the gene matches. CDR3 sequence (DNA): TGTGCCAGCAGTTACGTGAGCGGGGGGCCCACAGATACGCAGTATTTT. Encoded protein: CASSYVSGGPTDTQYF.

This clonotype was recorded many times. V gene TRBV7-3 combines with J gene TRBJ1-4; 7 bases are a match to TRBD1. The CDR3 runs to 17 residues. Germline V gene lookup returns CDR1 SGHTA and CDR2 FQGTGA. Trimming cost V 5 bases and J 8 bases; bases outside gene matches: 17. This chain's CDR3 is CASSPRTECRGGEKLFF. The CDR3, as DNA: TGTGCCAGCAGCCCCCGGACTGAGTGCAGGGGGGGGGAAAAACTGTTTTTT. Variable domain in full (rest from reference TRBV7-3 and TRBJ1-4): GAGVSQTPSNKVTEKGKYVELRCDPISGHTALYWYRQSLGQGPEFLIYFQGTGAADDSGLPNDRFFAVRPEGSVSTLKIQRTERGDSAVYLCASSPRTECRGGEKLFFGSGTQLSVL.

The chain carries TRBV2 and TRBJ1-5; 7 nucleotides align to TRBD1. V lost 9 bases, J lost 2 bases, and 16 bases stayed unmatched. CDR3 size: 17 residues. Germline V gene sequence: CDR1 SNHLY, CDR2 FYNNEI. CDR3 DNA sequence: TGTGCCAGTTCGCAGGACAGGCAAGCCTATCGCAATCAGCCCCAGCATTTT. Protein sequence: CASSQDRQAYRNQPQHF.

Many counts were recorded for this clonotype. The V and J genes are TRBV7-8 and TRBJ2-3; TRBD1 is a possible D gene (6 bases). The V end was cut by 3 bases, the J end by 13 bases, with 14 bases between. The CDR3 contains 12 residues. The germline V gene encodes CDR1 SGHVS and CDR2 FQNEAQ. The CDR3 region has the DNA TGTGCCAGCAGCTTGCCAGGGGCTGAGGAGTATTTT. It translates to CASSLPGAEEYF.

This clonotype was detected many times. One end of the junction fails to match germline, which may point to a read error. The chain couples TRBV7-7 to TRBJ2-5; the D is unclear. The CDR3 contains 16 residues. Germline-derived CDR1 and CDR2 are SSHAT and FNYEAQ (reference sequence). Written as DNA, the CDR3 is TGTGCTAGCAGCTTAATCGACTCCAAGTACCAAGAGACCCAGTACTTC. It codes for CASSLIDSKYQETQYF.

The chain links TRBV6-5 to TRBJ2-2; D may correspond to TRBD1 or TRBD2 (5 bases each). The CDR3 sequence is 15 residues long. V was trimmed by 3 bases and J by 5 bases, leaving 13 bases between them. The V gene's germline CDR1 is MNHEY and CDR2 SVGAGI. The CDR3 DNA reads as TGTGCCAGCAGTTATGGGACCTTCGAAACCGGGGAGCTGTTTTTT. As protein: CASSYGTFETGELFF.

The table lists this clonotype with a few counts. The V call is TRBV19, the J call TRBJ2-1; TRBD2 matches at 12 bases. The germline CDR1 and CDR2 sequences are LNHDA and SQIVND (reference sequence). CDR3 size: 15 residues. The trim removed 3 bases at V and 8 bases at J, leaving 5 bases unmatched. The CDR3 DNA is TGTGCCAGTAGTATCTGGACTAGCGGGGTAGATGAGCAGTTCTTC. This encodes CASSIWTSGVDEQFF.

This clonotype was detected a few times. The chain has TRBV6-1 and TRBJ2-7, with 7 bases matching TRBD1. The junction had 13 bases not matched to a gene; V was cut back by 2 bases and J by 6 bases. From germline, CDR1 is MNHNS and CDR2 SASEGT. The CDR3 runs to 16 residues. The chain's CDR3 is CASSELGQSEYSEQYF. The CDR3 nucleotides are TGTGCCAGCAGTGAACTGGGACAGTCCGAGTACAGCGAGCAGTACTTC.

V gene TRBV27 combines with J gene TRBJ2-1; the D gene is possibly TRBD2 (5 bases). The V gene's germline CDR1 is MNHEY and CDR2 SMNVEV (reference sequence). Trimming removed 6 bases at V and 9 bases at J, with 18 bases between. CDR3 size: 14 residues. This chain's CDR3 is CASSTGSQLREQFF. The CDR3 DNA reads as TGTGCCAGCAGCACGGGGTCCCAGTTGCGTGAGCAGTTCTTC.

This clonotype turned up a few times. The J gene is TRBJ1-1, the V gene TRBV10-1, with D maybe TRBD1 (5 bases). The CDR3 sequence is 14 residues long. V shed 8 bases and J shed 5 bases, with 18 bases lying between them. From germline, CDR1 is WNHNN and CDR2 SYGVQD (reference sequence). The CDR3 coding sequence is TGCGCCAGCTCTTCCTCGGAGGGGAGAACTGAAGCTTTCTTT. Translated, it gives CASSSSEGRTEAFF.

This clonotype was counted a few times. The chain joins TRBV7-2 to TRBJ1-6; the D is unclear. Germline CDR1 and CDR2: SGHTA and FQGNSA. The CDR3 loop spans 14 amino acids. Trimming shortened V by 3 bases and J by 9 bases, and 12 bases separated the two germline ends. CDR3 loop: CASSFAGWASPLHF. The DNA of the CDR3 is TGTGCCAGCAGCTTCGCCGGGTGGGCTTCACCCCTCCACTTT. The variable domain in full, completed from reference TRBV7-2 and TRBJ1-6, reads GAGVSQSPSNKVTEKGKDVELRCDPISGHTALYWYRQSLGQGLEFLIYFQGNSAPDKSGLPSDRFSAERTGGSVSTLTIQRTQQEDSAVYLCASSFAGWASPLHFGNGTRLTVT.

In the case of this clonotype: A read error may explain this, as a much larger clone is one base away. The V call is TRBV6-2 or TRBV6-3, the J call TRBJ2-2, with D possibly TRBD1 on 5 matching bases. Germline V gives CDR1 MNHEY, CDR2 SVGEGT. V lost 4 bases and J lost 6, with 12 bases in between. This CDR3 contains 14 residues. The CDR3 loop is CASSLAGPPGELFF. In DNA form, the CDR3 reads TGTGCCAGCAGTTTGGCAGGGCCCCCCGGGGAGCTGTTTTTT.

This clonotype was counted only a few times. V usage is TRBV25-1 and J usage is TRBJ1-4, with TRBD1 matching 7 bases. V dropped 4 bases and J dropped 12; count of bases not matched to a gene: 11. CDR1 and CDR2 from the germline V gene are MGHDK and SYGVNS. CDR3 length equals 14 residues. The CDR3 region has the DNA TGTGCCAGCAGTGCTACAGGGGCGGTTGGGGAACTGTTTTTT. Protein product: CASSATGAVGELFF.

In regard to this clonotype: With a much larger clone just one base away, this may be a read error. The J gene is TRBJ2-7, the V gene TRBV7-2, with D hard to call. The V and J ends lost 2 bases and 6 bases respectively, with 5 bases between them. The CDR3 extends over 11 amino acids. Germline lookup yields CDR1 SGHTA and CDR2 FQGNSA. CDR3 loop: CASSLYCEQYF. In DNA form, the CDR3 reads TGTGCCAGCAGCTTATATTGCGAGCAGTACTTC.

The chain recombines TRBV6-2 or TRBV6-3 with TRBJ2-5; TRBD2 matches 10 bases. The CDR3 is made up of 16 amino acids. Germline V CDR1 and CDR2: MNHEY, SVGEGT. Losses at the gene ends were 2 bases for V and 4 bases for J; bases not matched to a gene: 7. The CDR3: CASSYHSGGIVETQYF. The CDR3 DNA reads TGTGCCAGCAGTTACCATAGCGGGGGGATCGTAGAGACCCAGTACTTC.

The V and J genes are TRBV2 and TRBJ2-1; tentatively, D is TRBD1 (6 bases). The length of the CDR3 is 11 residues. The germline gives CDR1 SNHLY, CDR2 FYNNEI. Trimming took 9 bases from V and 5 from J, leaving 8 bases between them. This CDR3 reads CARRTDNEQFF. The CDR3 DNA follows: TGTGCCAGAAGGACAGACAATGAGCAGTTCTTC. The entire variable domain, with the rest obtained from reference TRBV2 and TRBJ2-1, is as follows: EPEVTQTPSHQVTQMGQEVILRCVPISNHLYFYWYRQILGQKVEFLVSFYNNEISEKSEIFDDQFSVERPDGSNFTLKIRSTKLEDSAMYFCARRTDNEQFFGPGTRLTVL.

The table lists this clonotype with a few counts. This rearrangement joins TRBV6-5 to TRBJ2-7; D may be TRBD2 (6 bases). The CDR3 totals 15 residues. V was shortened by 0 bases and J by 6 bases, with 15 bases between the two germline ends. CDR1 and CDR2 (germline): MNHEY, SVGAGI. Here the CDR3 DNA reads TGTGCCAGCAGTTACTCGACTAGACGGGGTTTCGAGCAGTACTTC. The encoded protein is CASSYSTRRGFEQYF.

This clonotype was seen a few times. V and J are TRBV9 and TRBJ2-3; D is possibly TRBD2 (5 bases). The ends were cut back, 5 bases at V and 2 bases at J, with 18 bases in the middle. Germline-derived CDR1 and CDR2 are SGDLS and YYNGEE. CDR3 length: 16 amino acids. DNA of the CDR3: TGTGCCAGCAGTGCCGGAGAAGCGGTGGTCACAGATACGCAGTATTTT. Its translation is CASSAGEAVVTDTQYF.

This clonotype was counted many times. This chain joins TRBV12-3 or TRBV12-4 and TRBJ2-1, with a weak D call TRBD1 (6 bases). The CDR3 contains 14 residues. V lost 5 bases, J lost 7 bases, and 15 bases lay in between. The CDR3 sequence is CASSPTGLENEQFF. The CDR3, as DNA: TGTGCCAGCAGTCCTACAGGGTTAGAGAATGAGCAGTTCTTC.

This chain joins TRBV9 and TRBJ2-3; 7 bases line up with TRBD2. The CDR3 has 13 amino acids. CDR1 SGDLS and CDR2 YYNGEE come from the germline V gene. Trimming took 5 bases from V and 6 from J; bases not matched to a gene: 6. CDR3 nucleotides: TGTGCCAGCAGTACCCTCGGGGGGGATACGCAGTATTTT. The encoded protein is CASSTLGGDTQYF.

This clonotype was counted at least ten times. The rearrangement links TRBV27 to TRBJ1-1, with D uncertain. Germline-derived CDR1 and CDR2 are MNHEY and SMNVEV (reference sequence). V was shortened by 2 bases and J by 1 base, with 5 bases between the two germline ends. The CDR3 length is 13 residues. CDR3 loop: CASSLAQNTEAFF. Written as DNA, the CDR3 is TGTGCCAGCAGTTTAGCACAGAACACTGAAGCTTTCTTT.

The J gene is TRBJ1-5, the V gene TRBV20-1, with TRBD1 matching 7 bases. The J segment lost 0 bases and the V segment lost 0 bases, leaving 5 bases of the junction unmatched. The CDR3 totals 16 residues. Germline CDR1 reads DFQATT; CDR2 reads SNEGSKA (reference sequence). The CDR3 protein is CSARDTGENSNQPQHF. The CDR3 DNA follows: TGCAGTGCTAGAGATACAGGGGAGAATAGCAATCAGCCCCAGCATTTT.

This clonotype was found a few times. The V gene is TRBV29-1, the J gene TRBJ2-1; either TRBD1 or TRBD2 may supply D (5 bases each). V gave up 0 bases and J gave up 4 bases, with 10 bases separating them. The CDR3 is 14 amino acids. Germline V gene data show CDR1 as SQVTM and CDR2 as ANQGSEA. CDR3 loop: CSVEDQGVYNEQFF. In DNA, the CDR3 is TGCAGCGTTGAAGATCAGGGAGTTTACAATGAGCAGTTCTTC.